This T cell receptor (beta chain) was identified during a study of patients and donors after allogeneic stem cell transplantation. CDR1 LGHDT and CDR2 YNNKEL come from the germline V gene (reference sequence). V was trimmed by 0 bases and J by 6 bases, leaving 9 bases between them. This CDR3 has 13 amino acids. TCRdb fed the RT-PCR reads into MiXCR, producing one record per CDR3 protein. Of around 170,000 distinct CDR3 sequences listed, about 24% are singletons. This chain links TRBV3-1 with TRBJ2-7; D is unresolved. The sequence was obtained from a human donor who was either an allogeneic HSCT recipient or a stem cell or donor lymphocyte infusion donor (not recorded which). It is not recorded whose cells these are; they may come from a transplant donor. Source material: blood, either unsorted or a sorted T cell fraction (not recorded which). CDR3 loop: CASSQDWASEQYF. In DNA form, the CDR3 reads TGTGCCAGCAGCCAAGATTGGGCTAGCGAGCAGTACTTC.